The 14 T cell receptor beta chains below all came from one sample that was sequenced in a study of T cell responses to AZD1222 COVID-19 vaccine. The table came from immunoSEQ multiplex PCR; TCRdb's copy has only in-frame clones and leaves some out. The data contain 120,000 to 150,000 clones, approximately 89% of them singletons. The source was peripheral blood, collected on day 0 of AZD1222 vaccination. The receptors were gathered from an adult in good health.

This chain connects TRBV6-1 to TRBJ1-2, with no clear D. V lost 0 bases to trimming and J lost 2 bases, with 7 bases between them. Germline assignment: CDR1 MNHNS and CDR2 SASEGT. The CDR3 sequence is 14 residues long. CDR3 in amino acids: CASSEAEENYGYTF. The CDR3 coding sequence is TGTGCCAGCAGTGAAGCAGAAGAGAACTATGGCTACACCTTC.

The CDR3 here is CASTNRGIGYTF. Written as DNA, the CDR3 is TGTGCCAGCACGAACAGGGGTATTGGCTACACCTTC. The genes are TRBV2 and TRBJ1-2; 7 bases align to TRBD1. CDR1 SNHLY and CDR2 FYNNEI come from the germline V gene. The CDR3 has 12 residues. J gave up 7 bases and V 7 bases, and 6 bases lay outside the gene matches.

This clone came up a few times. This chain connects TRBV29-1 to TRBJ2-3; 9 bases are shared with TRBD1. The CDR3 runs 15 residues. Germline CDR1 reads SQVTM; CDR2 reads ANQGSEA. V lost 8 bases, J lost 2 bases, and 11 bases stayed unmatched. The CDR3 nucleotides read TGCAGCATGGTCGGGACAGGGCCTTACACAGATACGCAGTATTTT. Residues: CSMVGTGPYTDTQYF.

This chain connects TRBV3-1 (or the pseudogene TRBV3-2) to TRBJ1-2; D is uncertain. Trimming left V 4 bases short and J 0 bases short, with 15 bases between. CDR3 length: 16 residues. Germline lookup yields CDR1 LGHDT and CDR2 YNNKEL (reference sequence). The DNA of the CDR3 is TGTGCCAGCAGCCCCCAGCAAAGAAAATCTAACTATGGCTACACCTTC. Encoded protein: CASSPQQRKSNYGYTF.

The rearrangement links TRBV6-5 to TRBJ1-1; tentative D call: TRBD1 (6 bases). The CDR3 runs 12 residues. The germline V and J ends were trimmed by 6 bases and 3 bases, with 8 bases remaining between them. CDR1 and CDR2 from the germline V gene are MNHEY and SVGAGI. Here the CDR3 reads CASRQGYTEAFF. CDR3 sequence (DNA): TGTGCCAGCAGACAGGGATACACTGAAGCTTTCTTT.

The rearrangement links TRBV7-8 to TRBJ1-1; weak D call: TRBD1 (6 bases). From germline, CDR1 is SGHVS and CDR2 FQNEAQ. The CDR3 has 14 residues. V lost 4 bases and J 4 bases, leaving 13 bases between the germline ends. CDR3 nucleotides: TGTGCCAGCAGCTCGAAACAGGGAACCACTGAAGCTTTCTTT. Residues: CASSSKQGTTEAFF.

The CDR3 nucleotides are TGTGCCAGCAGCGTAGCCGGGACAGGGTCTGTGATTGGCTACACCTTC. Encoded protein: CASSVAGTGSVIGYTF. The chain has TRBV9 and TRBJ1-2, with 9 bases that match TRBD1. V trimming: 0 bases; J trimming: 7 bases; junction bases outside the gene matches: 10. This CDR3 is 16 amino acids long. Germline V gives CDR1 SGDLS, CDR2 YYNGEE.

This clone was counted a single time. The genes are TRBV4-2 and TRBJ2-1, with D perhaps TRBD2 (6 bases). V gave up 0 bases and J gave up 8 bases, with 17 bases separating them. This CDR3 is 16 amino acids long. Germline CDR1 LGHNA, CDR2 YNFKEQ. CDR3 region: CASSQDLRGFEYEQFF. Written as DNA, the CDR3 is TGTGCCAGCAGCCAAGACTTGCGGGGCTTTGAGTATGAGCAGTTCTTC.

The chain joins TRBV12-5 to TRBJ2-2; D ambiguous. V lost 7 bases and J lost 4, with 7 bases in between. The CDR3 runs 12 residues. Germline V gene data show CDR1 as LGHNT and CDR2 as FRNRAP. The CDR3 region is CASVLFTGELFF. The CDR3 DNA reads TGTGCTAGTGTTCTCTTCACCGGGGAGCTGTTTTTT.

The chain couples TRBV7-2 to TRBJ2-2, with D unclear. Germline CDR1 reads SGHTA; CDR2 reads FQGNSA. This CDR3 region has 15 residues. V lost 1 base and J lost 0, with 6 bases in between. The CDR3 DNA is TGTGCCAGCAGCTTAGTTGCGGCGAACACCGGGGAGCTGTTTTTT. It yields the protein CASSLVAANTGELFF.

CDR3 amino acids: CASSLEASGINEQYF. CDR3 in DNA: TGCGCCAGCAGCTTGGAAGCTAGCGGGATTAACGAGCAGTACTTC. The genes are TRBV5-1 and TRBJ2-7, with TRBD2 identical over 9 bases. Germline lookup yields CDR1 SGHRS and CDR2 YFSETQ. The CDR3 length is 15 residues. With V trimmed by 0 bases and J by 5 bases, 6 bases remained unmatched.

The rearrangement links TRBV2 to TRBJ1-2, with no clear D. V was shortened by 4 bases and J by 8 bases, with 11 bases between the two germline ends. CDR3 length: 12 amino acids. Germline assignment: CDR1 SNHLY and CDR2 FYNNEI. CDR3 residues: CASSVLGYGYTF. Here the CDR3 DNA reads TGTGCCAGCAGTGTTTTGGGATACGGCTACACCTTC. Together with reference TRBV2 and TRBJ1-2, the CDR3 gives the full variable domain: EPEVTQTPSHQVTQMGQEVILRCVPISNHLYFYWYRQILGQKVEFLVSFYNNEISEKSEIFDDQFSVERPDGSNFTLKIRSTKLEDSAMYFCASSVLGYGYTFGSGTRLTVV.

This sequence joins TRBV4-1 and TRBJ2-7; 7 bases agree with TRBD1. CDR1 and CDR2 (germline): MGHRA, YSYEKL. Trimming took 2 bases from V and 1 from J; bases not matched to a gene: 8. CDR3 length: 16 amino acids. In nucleotides, the CDR3 is TGCGCCAGCAGCCAATTATCCAGGGGGTATTCCTACGAGCAGTACTTC. This gives the protein CASSQLSRGYSYEQYF.

The rearrangement uses TRBV7-9 and TRBJ1-1; 7 bases are a match to TRBD1. With V trimmed by 2 bases and J by 6 bases, 6 bases remained unmatched. The germline CDR1 and CDR2 sequences are SEHNR and FQNEAQ (reference sequence). This CDR3 has 14 amino acids. Written as DNA, the CDR3 is TGTGCCAGCAGCTTAACAGGGGAACGACCTGAAGCTTTCTTT. Protein: CASSLTGERPEAFF.